This TCR beta chain was observed in a study of CD8 T cells in ankylosing spondylitis. Study findings and constraints: Peripheral blood samples showed relatively rare disease-linked clones, and these clones were CD8+. A TCR beta motif of about 8 highly homologous variants appeared characteristic of ankylosing spondylitis blood.

Of note for this clonotype: Its antigen is unidentified.

The CDR3 runs 14 residues. Germline assignment: CDR1 MNHEY and CDR2 SVGAGI. V shed 2 bases, J shed 4 bases, and the junction held 4 bases outside the gene matches. Making the TCR beta libraries involved quantitative 5'-RACE with molecular barcodes. TCRdb fed the 5' RACE reads into MiXCR, producing one record per CDR3 protein. There are some 700,000 distinct CDR3 sequences in the sample; 15% to 20% occur only once, and under 20% lies in the top ten. This chain joins TRBV6-5 and TRBJ1-1, with 7 bases lining up with TRBD1. The sequenced sample consisted of blood, either unsorted or a sorted T cell fraction (not recorded which). This clonotype was sampled from a male donor with ankylosing spondylitis. In DNA form, the CDR3 reads TGTGCCAGCAGTTACGCGACAGGGTTCACTGAAGCTTTCTTT. Its protein product is CASSYATGFTEAFF.